The entry that follows covers one TCR beta chain sequence. The sample holds a few counts of this clonotype. Its cognate antigen has yet to be identified. No much larger clone is present one base from it, and per-base qualities are unavailable. Data came from an Illumina NovaSeq 6000. TCR cDNA was made using 5'RACE template switching, a step that added a universal primer site and unique molecular identifiers. Priming for cDNA synthesis came from both the TCR alpha and TCR beta constant segments. Library amplification used two PCR steps, and the second PCR step added sample barcodes and sequencing adapters. Sequencing of libraries was done on Illumina HiSeq 2500 (2x100 bp) or NovaSeq (2x150 bp). Under the source paper's analysis protocol: Reads were demultiplexed and collapsed into UMI consensus sequences with MIGEC, and V(D)J alignment was performed with MiXCR. Clonotypes responding to the vaccine were identified with edgeR on replicate PBMC samples, with the criteria of FDR below 0.01 and a log2 fold change above 5 up to day 15. CD4 or CD8 identity was assigned to each bulk clonotype according to whether the clonotype was present at higher abundance in the sequenced CD4 repertoire or the sequenced CD8 repertoire. TCRdb ran its own pipeline on the public reads, namely fastp trimming at Q25 and MiXCR clone calling, and kept in-frame beta chains. Under each unique CDR3 protein, matching rows form one entry showing the most common genes and DNA. TCRdb, not the original authors, processed these V and J calls. A total of some 350,000 distinct CDR3 sequences appear in this sample, under 5% of them only once. The ten largest account for roughly a quarter of the sample.

The treatment or condition label on this specimen signifies: live attenuated yellow fever vaccine strain. At each blood-draw timepoint, two biological replicates of bulk PBMCs were collected. PBMCs were isolated from peripheral blood using a standard Ficoll-Paque protocol. RNA was extracted with TriZol from bulk PBMCs, CD4 and CD8 fractions, and dextramer-positive and dextramer-negative fractions. The sample originates from a study of T cells after yellow fever vaccination (dated by TCRdb to between 2017 and 2020). Context from the whole study: The SMART-Seq v4 Ultra Low Input RNA kit was used to prepare libraries from fractions with low cell numbers. To follow T-cell clones before and after both primary and booster YFV17D yellow fever vaccination, bulk TCR alpha and beta repertoires underwent longitudinal sequencing. Two healthy male donors, one aged 18 to 29 and one aged 30 to 40 years, were included in the cohort. Blood was collected at multiple timepoints before and after primary and secondary immunization, and bulk PBMC replicates and cell subsets were isolated. Study-wide conclusions, independent of this receptor: The study included only two donors, which limits how far the findings can be generalized. The secondary T-cell response was found to be weaker but faster than the primary response, with a peak reached on day 5 rather than on day 15. After the booster, most clones that had expanded after primary vaccination were detected again (nearly 98% of CD4 and roughly nine tenths of CD8), suggesting broad maintenance of memory. Computational filtering was needed because FACS-sorted repertoires could contain abundant contaminating clonotypes from the bulk population. A small fraction of clonotypes showed up in both the CD4 and CD8 compartments, probably as a result of convergent recombination.

Counted from cysteine to phenylalanine, this CDR3 has 16 amino acids. The only DNA kept is the CDR3, 48 bases in frame from the first base. The junction shows trimming of 3 bases on V and 3 bases on J, plus 17 bases between the germline ends. The germline V gene specifies KGHSH as CDR1 and LQKENI as CDR2. The V and J genes are TRBV18 and TRBJ2-5, with a weak D call of TRBD1 (5 bases match). The specimen was PBMCs, collected 5 days after the yellow fever booster vaccination. This clonotype was obtained from a man aged 18 to 30 who received the YFV17D yellow fever vaccine. The CDR3 here reads CASSPANRYREETQYF. The DNA sequence follows: TGTGCCAGCTCACCTGCTAACAGGTACCGAGAAGAGACCCAGTACTTC.